The clone carrying this T cell receptor beta chain was seen ten or more times. The antigen is undetermined. The sample is drawn from a study of T cells after yellow fever vaccination. Study-wide results and caveats: A faster peak, day 5 versus 15, was reached by the weaker secondary response.

Each CDR3 protein is one row after TCRdb ran MiXCR on the 5' RACE reads. Of 340,000 or so distinct CDR3 sequences listed, about an eighth are singletons. The V gene end was trimmed by 10 bases and the J gene end by 0 bases; junction bases not matched to a gene: 14. The CDR3 loop spans 16 amino acids. Germline V gene sequence: CDR1 MNHEY, CDR2 SMNVEV (reference sequence). The rearrangement links TRBV27 to TRBJ1-1; 7 nucleotides align to TRBD1. The sequence came from a man aged 18 to 35 who received the YFV17D yellow fever vaccine. The source material was CD4+ T cells sorted from PBMCs, sampled 15 days after the yellow fever booster vaccination. The CDR3 loop is CATSARKGAMNTEAFF. For the CDR3, the DNA is TGTGCCACCTCTGCCCGGAAGGGGGCCATGAACACTGAAGCTTTCTTT.